This entry describes one TCR beta chain. What it recognizes is unknown. J was trimmed by 0 bases and V by 7 bases; bases with no gene match: 3. CDR1 is SNHLY and CDR2 is FYNNEI in the germline V gene. This CDR3 region has 14 residues. A multiplex PCR was run with 60 Vbeta primers and 13 Jbeta primers. In the authors' methods: In a later analysis, of tens of millions of unique beta chains, roughly 9.9 million appeared in at least two donors. Here immunoSEQ multiplex PCR was the method, and the copy in TCRdb shows in-frame clones only, minus some. The DNA gave D and trimming, while V, J and clone size come from that table. In the table there are 120,000 or so clones, around 75% of which are singletons. The data stem from a study of cytomegalovirus exposure and HLA in healthy donors. Study-wide results and limits: The study recorded around 160 TCR beta chains that were cytomegalovirus-associated. Through in vitro validation, a few CMV-associated chains were shown to be specific for CMV antigens. With further analysis later on, most CMV-associated TCR beta chains appeared HLA-restricted.

The sequence derives from a woman aged 45 to 65 in good health and CMV-seropositive. Sequencing used PBMCs. This chain joins TRBV2 and TRBJ2-7; 10 positions match TRBD1. CDR3 sequence: CASNGQGVSYEQYF. Here the CDR3 DNA reads TGTGCCAGCAATGGACAGGGGGTCTCCTACGAGCAGTACTTC.